Listed here are 2 T cell receptor beta chains from one sample, sequenced in a study of PD-1 blockade in classical Hodgkin lymphoma. The protocol was immunoSEQ multiplex PCR, while the TCRdb copy is restricted to in-frame clones and leaves out a portion. The sample holds almost 100,000 clones, around 90% seen once. Following autologous stem cell transplantation, relapse occurred in every patient, and exposure to brentuximab vedotin varied. The specimen comprised peripheral blood mononuclear cells (PBMCs), sampled at baseline. These receptors all come from a human donor with classical Hodgkin lymphoma.

The chain recombines TRBV25-1 with TRBJ1-5; tentative D call: TRBD1 (5 bases). The CDR3 contains 15 residues. CDR1 and CDR2 from the germline V gene are MGHDK and SYGVNS. The V end lost 2 bases, the J end lost 5 bases, and 13 bases lay between the germline ends. The CDR3 protein is CASSEAGQGHQPQHF. The DNA for the CDR3 is TGTGCCAGCAGTGAAGCGGGCCAGGGTCATCAGCCCCAGCATTTT.

This rearrangement joins TRBV7-3 to TRBJ1-1, with 8 bases that match TRBD1. V dropped 1 base and J dropped 1; count of bases not matched to a gene: 2. In germline, CDR1 is SGHTA, CDR2 FQGTGA. The CDR3 is 15 residues long. The CDR3 spells CASSLSGTGNTEAFF. The CDR3 nucleotides read TGTGCCAGCAGCTTAAGCGGGACAGGGAACACTGAAGCTTTCTTT.